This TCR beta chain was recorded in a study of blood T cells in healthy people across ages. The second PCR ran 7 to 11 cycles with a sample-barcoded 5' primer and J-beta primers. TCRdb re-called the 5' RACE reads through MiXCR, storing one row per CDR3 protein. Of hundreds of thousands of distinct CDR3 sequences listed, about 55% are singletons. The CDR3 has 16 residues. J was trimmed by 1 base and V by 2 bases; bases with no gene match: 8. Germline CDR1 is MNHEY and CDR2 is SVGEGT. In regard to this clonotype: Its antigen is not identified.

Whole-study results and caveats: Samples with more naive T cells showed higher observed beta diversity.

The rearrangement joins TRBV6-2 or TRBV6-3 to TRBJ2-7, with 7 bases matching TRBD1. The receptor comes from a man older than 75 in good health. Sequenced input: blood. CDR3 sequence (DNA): TGTGCCAGCAGTTACGAGGCAGGGGGTTTATCCTACGAGCAGTACTTC. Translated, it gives CASSYEAGGLSYEQYF.